This T cell receptor beta chain was captured by sequencing in a study of metastatic and nonmetastatic thyroid tumors. In the study overall: Across blood and tumor or nodule tissue, repertoires from malignant and benign thyroid patients were compared with one another.

As originally analysed: It was from CDR3 differences across clinicopathological groups that a distant-metastasis classifier for papillary thyroid cancer was built. TCRdb re-called the PCR reads with MiXCR. Clone size and V and J calls follow TCRdb, not the original study. The data contain 91,000 or so clones, about 13% of them seen just once; the ten biggest clones take up about 11%. The germline V and J ends were trimmed by 5 bases and 2 bases, with 10 bases remaining between them. The germline V gene encodes CDR1 SGHTA and CDR2 FQGNSA. This CDR3 has 15 amino acids. Study conclusions and caveats: Versus benign nodules, malignant thyroid tumors reportedly had significantly higher TCR beta diversity, in blood and tumor.

All patients were untreated before thyroid surgery. This clone was seen repeatedly, ten times or more. What it recognizes is unknown. Sequencing was done on a sample of blood. The rearrangement uses TRBV7-2 and TRBJ2-6; D is ambiguous. The sequence was collected from a female donor with papillary thyroid cancer or a benign thyroid nodule (not recorded which). Some clones in this sample may be carry-over from other donors' samples. CDR3 in DNA: TGTGCCAGCAGCAAGCAACGAACTGGGGCCAACGTCCTGACTTTC. Its protein product is CASSKQRTGANVLTF.